The source of this T cell receptor beta chain is a study of T cell responses to AZD1222 COVID-19 vaccine. Findings and limits, study-wide: Of the AZD1222 recipients, only six were seropositive at baseline. Nearly half of spike-specific TCRs reportedly target variant regions that are unmutated in the B.1.351 and B.1.1.7 variants.

TCRdb keeps only in-frame clones here, not all; method: immunoSEQ multiplex PCR. Among around 80,000 clones listed, about 88% were seen once. With respect to this clone: Its cognate antigen is unknown.

Trimming took off 3 bases at V and 8 bases at J, with 10 bases between the two ends. Looked up from germline, CDR1 is DFQATT and CDR2 is SNEGSKA (reference sequence). The CDR3 runs to 11 residues. The rearrangement uses TRBV20-1 and TRBJ1-2; no clear D. The starting material was peripheral blood, obtained on day 0 of AZD1222 vaccination. The receptor's source is an adult in good health. DNA for the CDR3: TGCAGTGCTAGTTCGTATGGCGGCTACACCTTC. The encoded protein is CSASSYGGYTF.